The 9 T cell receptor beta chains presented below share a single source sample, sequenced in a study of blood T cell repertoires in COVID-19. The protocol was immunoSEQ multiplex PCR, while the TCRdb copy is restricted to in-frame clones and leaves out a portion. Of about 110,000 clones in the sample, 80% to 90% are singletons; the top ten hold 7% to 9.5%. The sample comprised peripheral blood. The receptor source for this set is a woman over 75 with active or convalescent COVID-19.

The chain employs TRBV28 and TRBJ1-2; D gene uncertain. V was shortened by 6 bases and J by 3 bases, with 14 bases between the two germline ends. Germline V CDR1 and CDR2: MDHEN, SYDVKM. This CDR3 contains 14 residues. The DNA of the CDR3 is TGTGCCAGCAGGCACCAGGCCAGTTACTATGGCTACACCTTC. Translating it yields CASRHQASYYGYTF.

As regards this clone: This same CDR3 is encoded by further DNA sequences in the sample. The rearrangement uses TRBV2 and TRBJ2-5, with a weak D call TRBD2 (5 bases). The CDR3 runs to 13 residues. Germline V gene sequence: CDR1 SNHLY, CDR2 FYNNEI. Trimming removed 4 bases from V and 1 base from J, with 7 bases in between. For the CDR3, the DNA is TGTGCCAGCAGTGTTAGCGTCCAAGAGACCCAGTACTTC. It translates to CASSVSVQETQYF. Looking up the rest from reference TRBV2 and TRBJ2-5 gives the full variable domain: EPEVTQTPSHQVTQMGQEVILRCVPISNHLYFYWYRQILGQKVEFLVSFYNNEISEKSEIFDDQFSVERPDGSNFTLKIRSTKLEDSAMYFCASSVSVQETQYFGPGTRLLVL.

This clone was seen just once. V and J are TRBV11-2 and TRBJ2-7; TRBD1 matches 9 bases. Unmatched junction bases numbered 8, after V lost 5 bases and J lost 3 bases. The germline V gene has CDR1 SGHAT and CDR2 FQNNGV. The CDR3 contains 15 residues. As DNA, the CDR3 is TGTGCCAGCAGCCCCCGGACAGGGGATAGCTACGAGCAGTACTTC. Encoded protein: CASSPRTGDSYEQYF.

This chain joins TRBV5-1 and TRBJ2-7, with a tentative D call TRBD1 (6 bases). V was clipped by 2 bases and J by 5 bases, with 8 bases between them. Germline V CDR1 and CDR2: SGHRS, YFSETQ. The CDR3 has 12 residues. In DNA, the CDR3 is TGCGCCAGCAGCTTACAGGGTAACGAGCAGTACTTC. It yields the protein CASSLQGNEQYF.

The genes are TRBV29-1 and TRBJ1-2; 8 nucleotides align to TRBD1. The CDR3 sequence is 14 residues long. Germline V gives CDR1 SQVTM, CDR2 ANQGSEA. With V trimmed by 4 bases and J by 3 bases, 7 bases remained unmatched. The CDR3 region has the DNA TGCAGCGTTGGGGGGGGACAGGCCCACTATGGCTACACCTTC. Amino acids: CSVGGGQAHYGYTF. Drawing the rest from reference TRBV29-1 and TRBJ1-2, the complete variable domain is SAVISQKPSRDICQRGTSLTIQCQVDSQVTMMFWYRQQPGQSLTLIATANQGSEATYESGFVIDKFPISRPNLTFSTLTVSNMSPEDSSIYLCSVGGGQAHYGYTFGSGTRLTVV.

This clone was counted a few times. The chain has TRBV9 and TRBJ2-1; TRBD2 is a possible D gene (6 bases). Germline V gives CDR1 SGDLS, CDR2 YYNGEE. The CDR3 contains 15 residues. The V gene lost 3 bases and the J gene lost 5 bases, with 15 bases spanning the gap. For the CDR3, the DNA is TGTGCCAGCAGCGCCACGGGAGTACGTAACAATGAGCAGTTCTTC. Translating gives CASSATGVRNNEQFF.

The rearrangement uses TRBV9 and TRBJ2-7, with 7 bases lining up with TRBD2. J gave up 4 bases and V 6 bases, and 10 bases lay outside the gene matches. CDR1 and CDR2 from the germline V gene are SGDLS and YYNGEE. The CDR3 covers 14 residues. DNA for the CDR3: TGTGCCAGCACCCCGCGGGAGTCGGGGTACGAGCAGTACTTC. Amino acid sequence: CASTPRESGYEQYF.

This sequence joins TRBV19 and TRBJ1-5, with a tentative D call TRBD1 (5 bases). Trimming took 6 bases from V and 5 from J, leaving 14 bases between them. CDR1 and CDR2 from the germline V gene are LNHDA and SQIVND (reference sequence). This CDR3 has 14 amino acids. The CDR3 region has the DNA TGTGCCAGTAGAAACCACAGGTCTGATCAGCCCCAGCATTTT. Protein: CASRNHRSDQPQHF.

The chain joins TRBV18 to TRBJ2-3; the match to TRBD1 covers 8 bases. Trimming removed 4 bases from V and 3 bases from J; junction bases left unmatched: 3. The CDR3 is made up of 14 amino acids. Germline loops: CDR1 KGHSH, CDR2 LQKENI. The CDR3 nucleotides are TGTGCCAGCTCACTGGACAGGGCTACAGATACGCAGTATTTT. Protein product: CASSLDRATDTQYF.